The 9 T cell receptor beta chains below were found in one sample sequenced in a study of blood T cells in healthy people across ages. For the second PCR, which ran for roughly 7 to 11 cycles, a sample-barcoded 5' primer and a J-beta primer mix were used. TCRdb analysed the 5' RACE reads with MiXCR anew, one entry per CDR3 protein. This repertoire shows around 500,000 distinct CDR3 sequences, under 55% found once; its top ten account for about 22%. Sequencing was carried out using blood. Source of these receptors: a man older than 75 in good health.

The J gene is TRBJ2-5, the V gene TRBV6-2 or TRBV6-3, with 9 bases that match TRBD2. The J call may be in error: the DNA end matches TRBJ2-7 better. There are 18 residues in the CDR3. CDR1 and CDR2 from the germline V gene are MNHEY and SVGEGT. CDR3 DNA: TGTGCCAGCAGCCAAACCGGGACTAGCAGGAGTTGGACCTACGAGCAGTACTTC. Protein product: CASSQTGTSRSWTYEQYF.

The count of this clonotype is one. Here the CDR3 reads CASSQEAVGTSTDTQYF. The CDR3 coding sequence is TGCGCCAGCAGCCAAGAGGCCGTAGGGACAAGCACAGATACGCAGTATTTT. The chain couples TRBV4-3 to TRBJ2-3; TRBD1 might be the D (6 bases). CDR1 LGHNA and CDR2 YSLEER come from the germline V gene. V shed 0 bases and J shed 0 bases, with 13 bases lying between them. The CDR3 extends over 17 amino acids.

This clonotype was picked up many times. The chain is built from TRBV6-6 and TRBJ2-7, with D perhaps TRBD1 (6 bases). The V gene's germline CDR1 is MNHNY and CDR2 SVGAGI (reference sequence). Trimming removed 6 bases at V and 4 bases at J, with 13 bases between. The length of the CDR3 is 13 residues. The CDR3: CASRDGTSYEQYF. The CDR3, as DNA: TGTGCCAGCAGGGACGGGACATCATACGAGCAGTACTTC.

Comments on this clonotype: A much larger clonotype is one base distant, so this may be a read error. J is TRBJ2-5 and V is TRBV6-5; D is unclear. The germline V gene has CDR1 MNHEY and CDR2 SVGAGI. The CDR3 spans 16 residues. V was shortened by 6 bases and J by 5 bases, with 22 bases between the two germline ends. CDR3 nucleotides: TGTGCCAGCAGCCGCAGCTTCGGGCCATTTAGGGAGACCCAGTACTTC. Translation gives CASSRSFGPFRETQYF.

Written as DNA, the CDR3 is TGTGCCTGGAGTAAGGGGTCAGATGAAGGGACCCAGTACTTC. Translation gives CAWSKGSDEGTQYF. V and J are TRBV30 and TRBJ2-7, with D possibly matching TRBD1 (5 bases). Gene TRBJ2-5 matches the end of the DNA better, so the J call may be wrong. The CDR3 spans 14 residues. CDR1 is GTSNPN, CDR2 SVGIG, per germline (reference sequence).

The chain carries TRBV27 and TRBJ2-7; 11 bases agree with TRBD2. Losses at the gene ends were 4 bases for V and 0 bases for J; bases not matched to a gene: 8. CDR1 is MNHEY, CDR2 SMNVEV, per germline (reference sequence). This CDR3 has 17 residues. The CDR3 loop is CASSSLIAGGGSYEQYF. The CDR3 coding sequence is TGTGCCAGCAGTTCACTAATAGCGGGGGGGGGCTCCTACGAGCAGTACTTC.

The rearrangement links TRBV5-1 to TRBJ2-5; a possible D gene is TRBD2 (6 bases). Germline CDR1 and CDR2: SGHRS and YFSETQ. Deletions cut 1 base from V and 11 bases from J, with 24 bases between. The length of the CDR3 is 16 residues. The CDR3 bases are TGCGCCAGCAGCTTGACAGGACGGATGGGACTGAATGAGCAGTACTTC. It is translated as CASSLTGRMGLNEQYF.

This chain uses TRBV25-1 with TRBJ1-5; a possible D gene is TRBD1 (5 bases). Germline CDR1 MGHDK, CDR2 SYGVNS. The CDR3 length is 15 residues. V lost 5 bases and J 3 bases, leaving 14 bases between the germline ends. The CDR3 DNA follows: TGTGCCAGCAGTAGGGGTGCGGGGGTCAATCAGCCCCAGCATTTT. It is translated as CASSRGAGVNQPQHF.

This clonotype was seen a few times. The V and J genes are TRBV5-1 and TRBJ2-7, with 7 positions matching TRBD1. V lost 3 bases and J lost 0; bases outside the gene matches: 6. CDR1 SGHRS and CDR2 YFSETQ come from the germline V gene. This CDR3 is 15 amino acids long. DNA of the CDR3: TGCGCCAGCAGCTATCTTGGGGACAGCTCCTACGAGCAGTACTTC. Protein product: CASSYLGDSSYEQYF.